The clone carrying this TCR beta chain has a count of ten or more. Antigen specificity is unknown. V was shortened by 3 bases and J by 1 base, with 7 bases between the two germline ends. The germline gives CDR1 SGDLS, CDR2 YYNGEE. The CDR3 totals 13 residues. Unique molecular identifiers were incorporated into the prepared TCRbeta library. In TCRdb, the PCR reads were re-called with MiXCR into one record per CDR3 protein. This table has around 6,500 distinct CDR3 sequences, about 10% appearing once. The data were taken from a study of T-cell reconstitution after alpha-beta-depleted transplantation in children. Study-level findings and limits: Some patients showed high day-60 TCRbeta diversity, which derived from surviving recipient T cells and thymic progenitors.

This sample comprised PBMCs, mostly from graft donor cells, obtained 180 days after TCRalphabeta/CD19-depleted stem cell transplant. The chain is built from TRBV9 and TRBJ1-1; D gene unclear. The sequence came from a child under two years old who had a stem cell transplant for acute myeloid leukemia, so the T cells may come from the graft donor. The CDR3 protein is CASSATANTEAFF. The CDR3 region has the DNA TGTGCCAGCAGCGCCACGGCGAACACTGAAGCTTTCTTT.